This TCR beta chain was retrieved from a study of cytomegalovirus exposure and HLA in healthy donors. Germline CDR1 reads MDHEN; CDR2 reads SYDVKM. The length of the CDR3 is 14 residues. V lost 6 bases and J lost 3; bases outside the gene matches: 5. In this sample, this clone turned up a few times. Its antigen is not known. Primers included in the PCR were 60 Vbeta and 13 Jbeta primers. This table comes from immunoSEQ multiplex PCR, and its TCRdb copy is limited to in-frame clones, with some not included. The sample lists 110,000 or so clones; 9.5% to 15% were seen once. Points from the study as a whole: Rare sequences made up most TCRs, while some public TCRs were found in many donors. Later analysis showed TCR association rates varying by HLA locus, highest for DRB1 and lowest for HLA-C. Overall, about 160 TCR beta chains were annotated as cytomegalovirus-associated. In a later analysis, specific HLA alleles were associated with 15,000 to 20,000 TCR beta sequences at a 0.05 false discovery rate.

Input material: PBMCs. V is TRBV28 and J is TRBJ1-1; 9 nucleotides align to TRBD1. This clonotype originated in a man in his forties or fifties in good health and CMV-seropositive. CDR3 nucleotide sequence: TGTGCCAGCAGGTTACAGGGGGCGCACACTGAAGCTTTCTTT. As protein: CASRLQGAHTEAFF.